Below are 8 T cell receptor beta chains sequenced from a single sample in a study of blood T cell repertoires in COVID-19. The assay was immunoSEQ multiplex PCR, and TCRdb's table has in-frame clones only and misses some. The sample has roughly 400,000 clones, approximately 87% seen once. Sequenced input: PBMCs or T cells enriched from blood (not recorded which). Receptors originate from a woman between 50 and 59 years old who had recovered from COVID-19.

In its sample, this clone was seen a few times. The chain carries TRBV10-1 and TRBJ2-1; the match to TRBD2 covers 11 bases. This CDR3 has 17 residues. CDR1 and CDR2 (germline): WNHNN, SYGVQD (reference sequence). The junction had 9 bases not matched to a gene; V was cut back by 8 bases and J by 0 bases. As DNA, the CDR3 is TGCGCCAGCCCTGGACTAGCGGGCATTTACTCCTACAATGAGCAGTTCTTC. It specifies CASPGLAGIYSYNEQFF.

J is TRBJ2-5 and V is TRBV12-3 or TRBV12-4; D is undetermined. With 5 bases removed from V and 9 bases from J, the gap between germline ends came to 13 bases. CDR3 size: 12 residues. CDR3 in amino acids: CASSPQSWSQYF. The CDR3 DNA reads as TGTGCCAGCAGTCCACAATCATGGTCCCAGTACTTC.

The chain is built from TRBV13 and TRBJ1-2, with a weak D call TRBD1 (6 bases). Germline-derived CDR1 and CDR2 are PRHDT and FYEKMQ (reference sequence). Deletions cut 4 bases from V and 1 base from J, with 13 bases between. This CDR3 is built from 15 residues. In DNA, the CDR3 is TGTGCCAGCAGCTCCAAGGGACATCGTAACTATGGCTACACCTTC. Its protein product is CASSSKGHRNYGYTF.

Turning to this clone: Other DNA sequences in this sample translate to the same CDR3. The V and J genes are TRBV2 and TRBJ2-7; a weak D match, TRBD1 (5 bases). The CDR3 loop spans 12 amino acids. The V gene's germline CDR1 is SNHLY and CDR2 FYNNEI. V was clipped by 2 bases and J by 4 bases, with 6 bases between them. The CDR3 region has the DNA TGTGCCAGCAGTGAACAGGGTTACGAGCAGTACTTC. Its translation is CASSEQGYEQYF.

The V call is TRBV19, the J call TRBJ2-3; tentative D call: TRBD2 (6 bases). This CDR3 is built from 13 residues. Germline V gene sequence: CDR1 LNHDA, CDR2 SQIVND (reference sequence). With 5 bases removed from V and 6 bases from J, the gap between germline ends came to 12 bases. The CDR3 DNA sequence: TGTGCCAGTAGTTTGCGGGGATGGGATACGCAGTATTTT. Protein product: CASSLRGWDTQYF.

The chain uses TRBV6-5 and TRBJ1-3; 7 bases match TRBD1. The CDR3 totals 14 residues. Germline CDR1 and CDR2: MNHEY and SVGAGI. The V and J ends lost 7 bases and 5 bases, in that order; junction bases with no gene match: 8. The CDR3 sequence is CASTPTGRRNTIYF. The CDR3 DNA reads as TGTGCCAGCACCCCGACAGGGCGCCGAAACACCATATATTTT.

This CDR3 is CSVEETPRLWGYTF. The CDR3 nucleotides are TGCAGCGTTGAAGAGACGCCCAGGCTTTGGGGCTACACCTTC. V and J are TRBV29-1 and TRBJ1-2; D remains unclear. Trimming took 0 bases from V and 8 from J, leaving 16 bases between them. This CDR3 region has 14 residues. The V gene's germline CDR1 is SQVTM and CDR2 ANQGSEA. Supplemented by reference TRBV29-1 and TRBJ1-2, the full variable domain reads SAVISQKPSRDICQRGTSLTIQCQVDSQVTMMFWYRQQPGQSLTLIATANQGSEATYESGFVIDKFPISRPNLTFSTLTVSNMSPEDSSIYLCSVEETPRLWGYTFGSGTRLTVV.

The rearrangement joins TRBV7-2 to TRBJ1-5, with D hard to call. Trimming took off 4 bases at V and 5 bases at J, with 9 bases between the two ends. CDR1 and CDR2 from the germline V gene are SGHTA and FQGNSA. There are 13 residues in the CDR3. The CDR3 loop is CASSSRGDQPQHF. DNA for the CDR3: TGTGCCAGCAGCTCCCGCGGAGATCAGCCCCAGCATTTT. Supplemented by reference TRBV7-2 and TRBJ1-5, the full variable domain reads GAGVSQSPSNKVTEKGKDVELRCDPISGHTALYWYRQSLGQGLEFLIYFQGNSAPDKSGLPSDRFSAERTGGSVSTLTIQRTQQEDSAVYLCASSSRGDQPQHFGDGTRLSIL.